This TCR beta chain comes out of a study of vaccination and CD4 T cells after COVID-19. Looking at the study overall: Post-COVID samples had a sampling time that fell a median roughly 100 days after diagnosis (range 35 to 161).

Worth noting for this clonotype: The antigen is unknown.

MiXCR was run by TCRdb on the PCR reads, yielding one entry per CDR3 protein. The sample records about 18,000 distinct CDR3 sequences, around 62% being singletons. Study-wide results and limits: Median reactive clonotypes, those recognizing SARS-CoV-2, rose from roughly 19 to 38, not significantly.

This CDR3 contains 14 residues. V gave up 8 bases and J gave up 1 base, with 16 bases separating them. The germline gives CDR1 DFQATT, CDR2 SNEGSKA (reference sequence). This specimen was CD4+ T cells from blood, taken before SARS-CoV-2 vaccination. The origin of this receptor is a human donor who had recovered from COVID-19. The genes are TRBV20-1 and TRBJ2-3; unclear D gene. The CDR3 sequence is CSPDNPGGTDTQYF. DNA for the CDR3: TGCAGTCCAGATAACCCAGGAGGCACAGATACGCAGTATTTT.